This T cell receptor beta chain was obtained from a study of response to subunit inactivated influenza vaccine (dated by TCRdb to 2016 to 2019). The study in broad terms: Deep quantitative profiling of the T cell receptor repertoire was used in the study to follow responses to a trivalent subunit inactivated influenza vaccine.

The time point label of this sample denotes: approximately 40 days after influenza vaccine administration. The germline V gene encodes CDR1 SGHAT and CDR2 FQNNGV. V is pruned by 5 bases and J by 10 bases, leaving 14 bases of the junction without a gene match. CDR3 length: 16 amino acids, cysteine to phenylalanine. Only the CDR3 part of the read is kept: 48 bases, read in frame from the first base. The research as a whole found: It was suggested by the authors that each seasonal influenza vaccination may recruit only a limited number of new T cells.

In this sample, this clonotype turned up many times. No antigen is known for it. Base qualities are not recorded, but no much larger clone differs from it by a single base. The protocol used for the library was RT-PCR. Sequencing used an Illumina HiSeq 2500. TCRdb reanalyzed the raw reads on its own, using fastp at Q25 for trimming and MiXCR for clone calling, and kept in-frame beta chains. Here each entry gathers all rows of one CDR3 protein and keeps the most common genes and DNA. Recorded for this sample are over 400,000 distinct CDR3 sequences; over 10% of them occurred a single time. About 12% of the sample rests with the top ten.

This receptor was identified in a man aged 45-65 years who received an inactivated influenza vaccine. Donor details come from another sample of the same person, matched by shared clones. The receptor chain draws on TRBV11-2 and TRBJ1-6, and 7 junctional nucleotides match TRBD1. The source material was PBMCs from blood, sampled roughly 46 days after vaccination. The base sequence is TGTGCCAGCAGCCGGGGACAGTGGGTGGTTAAATCACCCCTCCACTTT. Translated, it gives CASSRGQWVVKSPLHF.